One T cell receptor (beta chain) is described in this entry. These data originate in a study of T cell changes during pregnancy in multiple sclerosis. The table came from immunoSEQ multiplex PCR; TCRdb's copy has only in-frame clones and leaves some out. Of about 60,000 clones in the sample, more than 85% were seen once. The CDR3 extends over 16 amino acids. The V end was cut by 0 bases, the J end by 0 bases, with 9 bases between. Germline CDR1 reads LGHNA; CDR2 reads YSLEER. Sequencing was performed on peripheral blood, taken before pregnancy. The rearrangement joins TRBV4-3 to TRBJ2-1, with D hard to call. The sequence derives from a female donor with multiple sclerosis, enrolled in a pregnancy study. The DNA for the CDR3 is TGCGCCAGCAGCCAAGACTTAGTTACCTCCTACAATGAGCAGTTCTTC. Translated: CASSQDLVTSYNEQFF.